These 14 T cell receptor beta chains were sequenced from one sample in a study of beta chain features in type 1 diabetes. No cognate antigen is known for these TCRs. Expressed TCRB transcripts were sequenced because the isolated RNA had all been reverse transcribed beforehand. Using immunoSEQ multiplex PCR, the repertoire was profiled, and TCRdb retains in-frame clones only, with some absent. The data contain 230,000 or so clones, approximately 16% of them singletons. Study-level points and caveats: Moderate but significant shortening of TCRB CDR3s was recorded in all four CD4+ subsets from Type 1 diabetes patients.

Sequencing input: naive CD4+ T cells from blood. Receptors were obtained from a man aged 25-45 years with type 1 diabetes.

The rearrangement uses TRBV9 and TRBJ2-7; 8 nucleotides line up with TRBD2. Germline CDR1 reads SGDLS; CDR2 reads YYNGEE. CDR3 length: 15 amino acids. Unmatched junction bases numbered 4, after V lost 0 bases and J lost 2 bases. DNA for the CDR3: TGTGCCAGCAGCGTAGTCGGGACTAGTGCCTACGAGCAGTACTTC. As protein: CASSVVGTSAYEQYF.

As to this clone: The same CDR3 is also encoded by other DNA sequences in this sample. This sequence joins TRBV9 and TRBJ2-3, with D unresolved. Trimming left V 0 bases short and J 5 bases short, with 1 base between. CDR1 SGDLS and CDR2 YYNGEE come from the germline V gene. This CDR3 comprises 11 residues. The CDR3 reads CASSVGDTQYF. CDR3 sequence (DNA): TGTGCCAGCAGCGTAGGAGATACGCAGTATTTT.

The chain carries TRBV18 and TRBJ2-7; 7 bases are shared with TRBD1. Losses at the gene ends were 0 bases for V and 6 bases for J; bases not matched to a gene: 8. The CDR3 is 15 amino acids. Germline values: CDR1 KGHSH, CDR2 LQKENI. The CDR3 loop reads CASSPPGQRPAEQYF. The CDR3 DNA reads TGTGCCAGCTCACCACCGGGACAGCGACCCGCCGAGCAGTACTTC.

The rearrangement joins TRBV29-1 to TRBJ2-7, with D tentatively TRBD1 (5 bases). The germline V gene has CDR1 SQVTM and CDR2 ANQGSEA. V was cut by 5 bases and J by 3 bases, with 14 bases left in between. CDR3 length equals 13 residues. In DNA, the CDR3 is TGCAGCGTTTTGACAGAAGCAAACTACGAGCAGTACTTC. It yields the protein CSVLTEANYEQYF.

The rearrangement joins TRBV30 to TRBJ1-5; a weak D match, TRBD1 (6 bases). This CDR3 has 15 amino acids. The germline V and J ends were trimmed by 4 bases and 4 bases, with 17 bases remaining between them. Germline CDR1 GTSNPN, CDR2 SVGIG (reference sequence). This CDR3 is CAWNLSRDTNQPQHF. CDR3 bases: TGTGCCTGGAATCTCTCCCGGGACACAAATCAGCCCCAGCATTTT.

This clone has only a few counts. The genes are TRBV10-3 and TRBJ1-2, with unresolved D. V lost 0 bases and J 3 bases, leaving 5 bases between the germline ends. The CDR3 contains 13 residues. Germline CDR1 reads ENHRY; CDR2 reads SYGVKD. The CDR3 region is CAISESGYYGYTF. For the CDR3, the DNA is TGTGCCATCAGTGAGTCAGGGTACTATGGCTACACCTTC.

This clone was picked up a small number of times. The chain employs TRBV28 and TRBJ2-7, with D unclear. V dropped 5 bases and J dropped 2 bases, with 7 bases sitting between them. The CDR3 length is 12 residues. Germline V gene lookup returns CDR1 MDHEN and CDR2 SYDVKM. The CDR3 sequence is CASSTYAYEQYF. The CDR3 bases are TGTGCCAGCAGTACCTACGCCTACGAGCAGTACTTC.

This chain joins TRBV29-1 and TRBJ2-1; either TRBD1 or TRBD2 may fit D (5 bases each). CDR3 length: 14 residues. In germline, CDR1 is SQVTM, CDR2 ANQGSEA. The V and J ends lost 3 bases and 4 bases respectively, with 13 bases between them. CDR3 bases: TGCAGCGTTGAGGTCGATGGGGGTTACAATGAGCAGTTCTTC. It translates to CSVEVDGGYNEQFF.

CDR3 region: CASSGTGAGLSGYTF. The CDR3 DNA follows: TGTGCCAGCAGCGGTACAGGGGCCGGTCTGAGCGGCTACACCTTC. This chain links TRBV6-5 with TRBJ1-2; 7 nucleotides agree with TRBD1. There are 15 residues in the CDR3. Germline V lookup: CDR1 MNHEY, CDR2 SVGAGI. Trimming took 6 bases from V and 8 from J; bases not matched to a gene: 15.

This clone was detected a few times. The CDR3 sequence: CASYVYGYTF. As DNA, the CDR3 is TGTGCCTCCTACGTCTATGGCTACACCTTC. The rearrangement joins TRBV30 to TRBJ1-2; D gene uncertain. This CDR3 contains 10 residues. Germline CDR1 GTSNPN, CDR2 SVGIG (reference sequence). V was cut by 7 bases and J by 4 bases, with 7 bases left in between.

As for this clone: The identical CDR3 is also encoded by other nucleotide sequences in the sample. The rearrangement joins TRBV29-1 to TRBJ2-3, with a tentative D call TRBD2 (6 bases). The CDR3 loop spans 10 amino acids. V lost 7 bases, J lost 6 bases, and 8 bases lay in between. Germline V lookup: CDR1 SQVTM, CDR2 ANQGSEA. The DNA for the CDR3 is TGCAGCGCTGGGGGGGATACGCAGTATTTT. Encoded protein: CSAGGDTQYF.

The chain employs TRBV25-1 and TRBJ2-3; tentative D call: TRBD1 (6 bases). This CDR3 has 14 residues. Trimming pared 5 bases from V and 4 bases from J, leaving 13 bases between. CDR1 and CDR2 from the germline V gene are MGHDK and SYGVNS. DNA of the CDR3: TGTGCCAGCAGTAAGTGGGGGCGCCCAGATACGCAGTATTTT. It yields the protein CASSKWGRPDTQYF.

This clone was detected only a few times. The chain carries TRBV9 and TRBJ2-5, with 12 nucleotides matching TRBD2. Germline CDR1 is SGDLS and CDR2 is YYNGEE. The length of the CDR3 is 17 residues. Losses at the gene ends were 0 bases for V and 4 bases for J; bases not matched to a gene: 7. CDR3 coding DNA: TGTGCCAGCAGCGTAGGCGGACTAGCGGGACCGGCAGAGACCCAGTACTTC. It is translated as CASSVGGLAGPAETQYF.

The J gene is TRBJ2-3, the V gene TRBV30; D is perhaps TRBD1 (5 bases). CDR3 length: 12 amino acids. Germline assignment: CDR1 GTSNPN and CDR2 SVGIG (reference sequence). V shed 2 bases and J shed 4 bases, with 7 bases lying between them. The CDR3 region is CAWSLGADTQYF. The CDR3 bases are TGTGCCTGGAGTCTAGGGGCAGATACGCAGTATTTT. The complete variable domain, with remaining parts taken from reference TRBV30 and TRBJ2-3, reads SQTIHQWPATLVQPVGSPLSLECTVEGTSNPNLYWYRQAAGRGLQLLFYSVGIGQISSEVPQNLSASRPQDRQFILSSKKLLLSDSGFYLCAWSLGADTQYFGPGTRLTVL.